These 29 T cell receptor beta chains were sequenced from one sample in a study of CD8+ T cells in alopecia areata. After isolation, RNA underwent reverse transcription to generate cDNA as the sequencing template. The data were produced by immunoSEQ multiplex PCR, yet TCRdb's version contains in-frame clones alone and is incomplete. The data contain hundreds of thousands of clones, 57% of them singletons. This specimen consisted of CD4+ T cells sorted from blood, obtained at week 0. Receptors were obtained from a human donor with alopecia areata.

This clone was counted a single time. The chain employs TRBV9 and TRBJ1-5, with 8 bases aligning to TRBD1. The V gene's germline CDR1 is SGDLS and CDR2 YYNGEE. The CDR3 runs 14 residues. With 0 bases clipped from V and 5 bases from J, the junction kept 1 base outside the gene matches. CDR3 in amino acids: CASSVGTGYQPQHF. CDR3 DNA sequence: TGTGCCAGCAGCGTAGGGACAGGGTATCAGCCCCAGCATTTT.

V is TRBV6-5 and J is TRBJ2-3, with TRBD1 matching over 9 bases. The germline CDR1 and CDR2 sequences are MNHEY and SVGAGI. CDR3 length: 13 residues. V dropped 9 bases and J dropped 3; count of bases not matched to a gene: 4. This chain's CDR3 is CASRTGETDTQYF. In DNA, the CDR3 is TGTGCCAGTAGGACAGGGGAAACAGATACGCAGTATTTT.

The chain carries TRBV9 and TRBJ2-7, with D hard to call. V lost 6 bases to trimming and J lost 2 bases, with 15 bases between them. Germline-derived CDR1 and CDR2 are SGDLS and YYNGEE. The CDR3 runs 14 residues. The CDR3 DNA is TGTGCCAGCACCCGGTCGGCAGGTGCCTACGAGCAGTACTTC. It yields the protein CASTRSAGAYEQYF.

Many counts were recorded for this clone. This sequence joins TRBV2 and TRBJ1-5; D is undetermined. The V end lost 7 bases, the J end lost 4 bases, and 11 bases lay between the germline ends. This CDR3 is 13 amino acids long. Looked up from germline, CDR1 is SNHLY and CDR2 is FYNNEI. The CDR3 sequence: CASNLGRNQPQHF. The DNA for the CDR3 is TGTGCCAGCAACCTTGGAAGGAATCAGCCCCAGCATTTT. Full variable domain (remainder filled in from reference TRBV2 and TRBJ1-5): EPEVTQTPSHQVTQMGQEVILRCVPISNHLYFYWYRQILGQKVEFLVSFYNNEISEKSEIFDDQFSVERPDGSNFTLKIRSTKLEDSAMYFCASNLGRNQPQHFGDGTRLSIL.

This clone was observed a handful of times. The genes are TRBV29-1 and TRBJ1-1; perhaps TRBD1 as D (6 bases). This CDR3 is 13 amino acids long. V was pared by 0 bases and J by 11 bases, with 16 bases between. Germline assignment: CDR1 SQVTM and CDR2 ANQGSEA. CDR3: CSVEDPGVVAAFF. The CDR3 DNA is TGCAGCGTTGAAGATCCAGGGGTAGTGGCCGCTTTCTTT.

This clone was found a few times. The junction departs from the called germline gene at one end, perhaps through a read error. This chain uses TRBV11-3 with TRBJ2-3; 8 bases map to TRBD1. CDR3 length: 17 residues. Germline V CDR1 and CDR2: SGHNT, YENEEA. This CDR3 is CASSVDDPGQGPDTQYF. In nucleotides, the CDR3 is TGTGCCAGCAGCGTAGATGATCCAGGACAGGGCCCAGATACGCAGTATTTT.

J is TRBJ1-2 and V is TRBV6-5; no firm D call. Germline loops: CDR1 MNHEY, CDR2 SVGAGI. V dropped 6 bases and J dropped 4 bases, with 15 bases sitting between them. The CDR3 is 14 amino acids. The CDR3 coding sequence is TGTGCCAGCAGCTACGCGCGGGTGGGCTATGGCTACACCTTC. Translating gives CASSYARVGYGYTF.

This clone was seen a single time. The V call is TRBV5-6, the J call TRBJ2-3, with D possibly matching TRBD1 (5 bases). Trimming left V 2 bases short and J 4 bases short, with 8 bases between. The length of the CDR3 is 13 residues. Per germline, CDR1 SGHDT and CDR2 YYEEEE. The CDR3 nucleotides are TGTGCCAGCAGCTTCCCCAGGGCAGATACGCAGTATTTT. Translation gives CASSFPRADTQYF.

The chain uses TRBV2 and TRBJ2-5; weak D call: TRBD2 (6 bases). V lost 11 bases and J 5 bases, leaving 21 bases between the germline ends. From germline, CDR1 is SNHLY and CDR2 FYNNEI. The CDR3 is made up of 14 amino acids. The CDR3 protein is CASNPGTGGETQYF. CDR3 bases: TGTGCCTCCAACCCGGGAACAGGAGGGGAGACCCAGTACTTC.

This clone has only a few counts. The CDR3 is CASSPTGDPETQYF. CDR3 sequence (DNA): TGTGCCAGCAGCCCGACGGGAGATCCGGAGACCCAGTACTTC. The chain is built from TRBV7-2 and TRBJ2-5; TRBD2 might be the D (6 bases). Germline loops: CDR1 SGHTA, CDR2 FQGNSA. The CDR3 is 14 amino acids. V was trimmed by 5 bases and J by 5 bases, leaving 15 bases between them.

The chain carries TRBV4-2 and TRBJ2-7; TRBD2 agrees at 8 bases. The CDR3 length is 16 residues. Germline trimming cut 1 base from V and 2 bases from J; bases unmatched to any gene: 7. From germline, CDR1 is LGHNA and CDR2 YNFKEQ. CDR3 nucleotides: TGTGCCAGCAGCCAAGTTTCGGCGGGACTAGCCTACGAGCAGTACTTC. Amino acids: CASSQVSAGLAYEQYF.

The rearrangement links TRBV14 to TRBJ1-4; a possible D gene is TRBD1 (5 bases). CDR1 and CDR2 (germline): SGHDN, FVKESK. The CDR3 is 15 residues long. V lost 2 bases and J 10 bases, leaving 17 bases between the germline ends. CDR3 loop: CASSQTSGRTGKLFF. CDR3 bases: TGTGCCAGCAGCCAAACCTCGGGGCGAACGGGAAAACTGTTTTTT.

CDR3 sequence (DNA): TGCGCCAGCAGCCCAGACGGGGGACGGTTAACAGATACGCAGTATTTT. This gives the protein CASSPDGGRLTDTQYF. The genes are TRBV4-1 and TRBJ2-3, with D possibly being TRBD2 (6 bases). CDR3 length: 16 residues. With 4 bases removed from V and 3 bases from J, the gap between germline ends came to 17 bases. Per germline, CDR1 MGHRA and CDR2 YSYEKL.

Concerning this clone: At one of its ends the junction is not consistent with the germline gene, which may arise from a read error. The V and J genes are TRBV6-1 and TRBJ2-7; weak D call: TRBD1 (5 bases). This CDR3 region has 16 residues. The germline V gene encodes CDR1 MNHNS and CDR2 SASEGT. The CDR3: CASSKALGQGGYEQYF. DNA of the CDR3: TGTGCCAGCAGTAAAGCGTTGGGGCAGGGTGGGTACGAGCAGTACTTC.

This clone was counted between two and nine times. This chain joins TRBV11-2 and TRBJ2-1; no clear D. Germline CDR1 SGHAT, CDR2 FQNNGV. V lost 1 base and J 3 bases, leaving 7 bases between the germline ends. There are 14 residues in the CDR3. Written as DNA, the CDR3 is TGTGCCAGCAGCTTAGGTCTGATCTACAATGAGCAGTTCTTC. Translation: CASSLGLIYNEQFF.

This clone was recorded many times. The chain couples TRBV5-1 to TRBJ2-7; D is unclear. From germline, CDR1 is SGHRS and CDR2 YFSETQ. The CDR3 runs 14 residues. Trimming removed 1 base at V and 1 base at J, with 9 bases between. This CDR3 is CASSLNVGSYEQYF. The CDR3 coding sequence is TGCGCCAGCAGCTTGAATGTGGGATCCTACGAGCAGTACTTC.

V and J are TRBV2 and TRBJ1-1; 9 positions match TRBD1. CDR3 length: 14 amino acids. The germline V gene encodes CDR1 SNHLY and CDR2 FYNNEI. Germline trimming cut 5 bases from V and 3 bases from J; bases unmatched to any gene: 4. The CDR3 sequence: CASSRDREDTEAFF. The CDR3 DNA sequence: TGTGCCAGCAGTCGGGACAGGGAAGACACTGAAGCTTTCTTT.

The chain links TRBV25-1 to TRBJ2-5; perhaps TRBD2 as D (6 bases). CDR1 and CDR2 (germline): MGHDK, SYGVNS. Trimming shortened V by 3 bases and J by 2 bases, and 13 bases separated the two germline ends. CDR3 length equals 15 residues. This chain's CDR3 is CASSDDGTLQETQYF. The CDR3 bases are TGTGCCAGCAGTGACGATGGGACTTTACAAGAGACCCAGTACTTC. Based on the CDR3 plus reference TRBV25-1 and TRBJ2-5, the full variable domain is EADIYQTPRYLVIGTGKKITLECSQTMGHDKMYWYQQDPGMELHLIHYSYGVNSTEKGDLSSESTVSRIRTEHFPLTLESARPSHTSQYLCASSDDGTLQETQYFGPGTRLLVL.

This chain links TRBV29-1 with TRBJ1-2; possibly TRBD1 for D (5 bases). V was trimmed by 6 bases and J by 2 bases, leaving 19 bases between them. CDR1 is SQVTM and CDR2 is ANQGSEA in the germline V gene. The CDR3 runs to 15 residues. CDR3 in DNA: TGCAGCGTCGGCCTTGGGCCCCGGGGGAACTATGGCTACACCTTC. Translation gives CSVGLGPRGNYGYTF.

The chain carries TRBV2 and TRBJ1-2, with D possibly matching TRBD1 (5 bases). The germline V gene has CDR1 SNHLY and CDR2 FYNNEI. The V end lost 2 bases, the J end lost 6 bases, and 16 bases lay between the germline ends. The CDR3 totals 15 residues. The CDR3 loop reads CASSELTGPANGYTF. In nucleotides, the CDR3 is TGTGCCAGCAGTGAACTAACAGGTCCTGCAAATGGCTACACCTTC. Drawing the rest from reference TRBV2 and TRBJ1-2, the complete variable domain is EPEVTQTPSHQVTQMGQEVILRCVPISNHLYFYWYRQILGQKVEFLVSFYNNEISEKSEIFDDQFSVERPDGSNFTLKIRSTKLEDSAMYFCASSELTGPANGYTFGSGTRLTVV.

The V call is TRBV7-9, the J call TRBJ1-6; 8 bases agree with TRBD1. This CDR3 is 16 amino acids long. V was pared by 7 bases and J by 5 bases, with 10 bases of the junction left unmatched. Per germline, CDR1 SEHNR and CDR2 FQNEAQ (reference sequence). The CDR3 coding sequence is TGTGCCAGCAACGGGGGCCAGGGGGCCGATAATTCACCCCTCCACTTT. Translated, it gives CASNGGQGADNSPLHF.

The chain uses TRBV7-8 and TRBJ1-1, with TRBD1 identical over 8 bases. The trim removed 5 bases at V and 7 bases at J, leaving 12 bases unmatched. Per germline, CDR1 SGHVS and CDR2 FQNEAQ. This CDR3 is 15 amino acids long. The CDR3 region is CASSHYMDRENEAFF. The CDR3 region has the DNA TGTGCCAGCAGCCATTACATGGACAGGGAGAATGAAGCTTTCTTT.

This chain uses TRBV29-1 with TRBJ2-1; 7 bases match TRBD1. Germline CDR1 and CDR2: SQVTM and ANQGSEA. There are 14 residues in the CDR3. The junction had 11 bases not matched to a gene; V was cut back by 3 bases and J by 9 bases. The CDR3 reads CSVDRGNANTEQFF. As DNA, the CDR3 is TGCAGCGTTGACAGGGGGAACGCCAATACTGAGCAGTTCTTC.

The chain employs TRBV29-1 and TRBJ1-1; the match to TRBD1 covers 7 bases. The CDR3 loop spans 14 amino acids. Per the germline V gene, CDR1 is SQVTM and CDR2 is ANQGSEA. J gave up 0 bases and V 4 bases, and 5 bases lay outside the gene matches. This CDR3 is CSVGNRGLNTEAFF. The CDR3 bases are TGCAGCGTTGGGAACAGGGGTTTGAACACTGAAGCTTTCTTT.

V usage is TRBV30 and J usage is TRBJ1-6; D gene unclear. This CDR3 contains 13 residues. CDR1 and CDR2 (germline): GTSNPN, SVGIG (reference sequence). V lost 4 bases, J lost 8 bases, and 12 bases lay in between. The CDR3 here is CAWNRASHSPLHF. CDR3 sequence (DNA): TGTGCCTGGAACCGGGCCTCCCATTCACCCCTCCACTTT.

This clone was detected only a few times. This chain connects TRBV5-6 to TRBJ2-3; 10 nucleotides match TRBD2. V dropped 1 base and J dropped 5; count of bases not matched to a gene: 10. CDR1 and CDR2 from the germline V gene are SGHDT and YYEEEE. CDR3 length equals 17 residues. CDR3 sequence: CASSLLTSGNAVDTQYF. The CDR3 DNA reads TGTGCCAGCAGCTTGCTTACTAGCGGGAATGCTGTAGATACGCAGTATTTT.

The gene calls are TRBV9 and TRBJ1-5; maybe TRBD1 (6 bases). Deletions cut 0 bases from V and 4 bases from J, with 14 bases between. Germline-derived CDR1 and CDR2 are SGDLS and YYNGEE. The CDR3 is 16 residues long. The CDR3 nucleotides read TGTGCCAGCAGCGTAGGAATCGGGGGCTCGAATCAGCCCCAGCATTTT. Residues: CASSVGIGGSNQPQHF.

This chain connects TRBV4-1 to TRBJ1-4; no firm D call. Trimming shortened V by 4 bases and J by 4 bases, and 10 bases separated the two germline ends. Germline values: CDR1 MGHRA, CDR2 YSYEKL. The CDR3 spans 14 residues. The CDR3 here is CASSPMGSNEKLFF. CDR3 nucleotide sequence: TGCGCCAGCAGCCCGATGGGCAGTAATGAAAAACTGTTTTTT.

This chain joins TRBV2 and TRBJ2-5, with 7 positions matching TRBD1. From germline, CDR1 is SNHLY and CDR2 FYNNEI. This CDR3 comprises 13 residues. J gave up 5 bases and V 11 bases, and 11 bases lay outside the gene matches. The CDR3 nucleotides are TGTGCCCAGGGGGACGGCGGCGGGGAGACCCAGTACTTC. Translated: CAQGDGGGETQYF.